These 8 T cell receptor beta chains originate from one sample sequenced in a study of T-cell reconstitution after alpha-beta-depleted transplantation in children. Preparation of the TCRbeta library involved a method that used unique molecular identifiers. TCRdb independently ran MiXCR on the PCR reads; one entry per CDR3 protein. The profile covers roughly 790,000 distinct CDR3 sequences, with roughly 16% appearing a single time and approximately 5% taken by the ten largest. Material: PBMCs, mostly from graft donor cells, obtained 360 days after TCRalphabeta/CD19-depleted stem cell transplant. These receptors were taken from a male patient between 5 and 17 years old who had a stem cell transplant for acute lymphoblastic leukemia, so the T cells may come from the graft donor.

This clonotype occurred a few times. The rearrangement uses TRBV7-9 and TRBJ1-3; the D is unclear. Germline values: CDR1 SEHNR, CDR2 FQNEAQ (reference sequence). Trimming removed 1 base at V and 0 bases at J, with 7 bases between. This CDR3 is built from 15 residues. This CDR3 reads CASSLDMHSGNTIYF. Written as DNA, the CDR3 is TGTGCCAGCAGCTTAGACATGCACTCTGGAAACACCATATATTTT.

V and J are TRBV4-1 and TRBJ2-2; no clear D gene. CDR1 and CDR2 from the germline V gene are MGHRA and YSYEKL. The CDR3 is made up of 13 amino acids. V dropped 7 bases and J dropped 0 bases, with 6 bases sitting between them. This CDR3 is CASKQPNTGELFF. CDR3 nucleotides: TGCGCCAGCAAGCAGCCGAACACCGGGGAGCTGTTTTTT.

J is TRBJ2-7 and V is TRBV5-6; the D gene is possibly TRBD2 (5 bases). The V end was cut by 2 bases, the J end by 0 bases, with 18 bases between. The CDR3 is made up of 17 amino acids. From germline, CDR1 is SGHDT and CDR2 YYEEEE. The CDR3 here is CASSFPALLGSSYEQYF. The DNA for the CDR3 is TGTGCCAGCAGCTTCCCGGCCCTCTTGGGGAGCTCCTACGAGCAGTACTTC.

This clonotype showed up just a few times. The rearrangement joins TRBV11-2 to TRBJ2-1, with a possible D match to TRBD2 (5 bases). The CDR3 runs 15 residues. CDR1 and CDR2 (germline): SGHAT, FQNNGV. V lost 5 bases, J lost 1 base, and 12 bases lay in between. In nucleotides, the CDR3 is TGTGCCAGCAGCCCTCGGGGTTTTTCCTACAATGAGCAGTTCTTC. Translated: CASSPRGFSYNEQFF.

This clonotype was seen at least ten times. V and J are TRBV5-1 and TRBJ2-4; TRBD2 matches at 9 bases. Germline CDR1 reads SGHRS; CDR2 reads YFSETQ. With 4 bases clipped from V and 8 bases from J, the junction kept 13 bases outside the gene matches. This CDR3 region has 16 residues. CDR3 sequence (DNA): TGCGCCAGCAGCACCGGGACTAGCCCACGCGATGACATTCAGTACTTC. Its protein product is CASSTGTSPRDDIQYF.

This chain connects TRBV2 to TRBJ2-2, with 8 bases matching TRBD2. The CDR3 is 15 residues long. V trimming: 6 bases; J trimming: 6 bases; junction bases outside the gene matches: 9. Germline values: CDR1 SNHLY, CDR2 FYNNEI. The CDR3 is CASSNSGSGSGELFF. CDR3 DNA sequence: TGTGCCAGCAGCAACAGCGGGAGTGGATCCGGGGAGCTGTTTTTT.

Many counts were recorded for this clonotype. This chain uses TRBV7-9 with TRBJ2-5; TRBD1 is a possible D gene (6 bases). Germline assignment: CDR1 SEHNR and CDR2 FQNEAQ (reference sequence). This CDR3 comprises 15 residues. With 4 bases removed from V and 5 bases from J, the gap between germline ends came to 17 bases. For the CDR3, the DNA is TGTGCCAGCAGCTACCGCCCTCAGGGGTTGGAGACCCAGTACTTC. Translated: CASSYRPQGLETQYF.

In this sample, this clonotype turned up many times. The rearrangement joins TRBV5-1 to TRBJ2-2; D remains ambiguous. The CDR3 has 14 residues. V was clipped by 4 bases and J by 0 bases, with 7 bases between them. Per germline, CDR1 SGHRS and CDR2 YFSETQ. The CDR3 DNA reads TGCGCCAGCAGCCCGGACCCGAACACCGGGGAGCTGTTTTTT. This codes for CASSPDPNTGELFF.